The next 3 T cell receptor beta chains were all read from a single sample in a study of blood T cells in healthy people across ages. It was with a sample-barcoded 5' primer and a J-beta primer mix that a second PCR of roughly 6 to 12 cycles was run. TCRdb re-derived calls from the 5' RACE reads in MiXCR, one entry per CDR3 protein. The profile shows about 1.6 million distinct CDR3 sequences, about 32% of them singletons. Sequences were obtained from blood. These receptors came from a woman in her 30s in good health.

Regarding this clonotype: A single base separates this from a much larger clone, so it may be a read error. The chain links TRBV6-6 to TRBJ2-5, with 10 bases identical to TRBD1. The CDR3 runs 15 residues. CDR1 is MNHNY and CDR2 is SVGAGI in the germline V gene (reference sequence). The chain's CDR3 is CASSRTGGPQEAQYF. The DNA of the CDR3 is TGTGCCAGCAGTCGGACAGGGGGACCCCAAGAGGCCCAGTACTTC.

The chain employs TRBV28 and TRBJ2-5; D is perhaps TRBD1 or TRBD2 (5 bases each). The DNA end favors TRBJ2-7, so the J call may be wrong. Germline V gene lookup returns CDR1 MDHEN and CDR2 SYDVKM. CDR3 length equals 18 residues. The CDR3 sequence is CASSFLSLRGRLRNEQYF. CDR3 DNA: TGTGCCAGCAGTTTTCTTTCTTTAAGGGGCCGACTACGAAACGAGCAGTACTTC.

The chain uses TRBV29-1 and TRBJ1-4; 9 bases match TRBD1. Germline values: CDR1 SQVTM, CDR2 ANQGSEA. V shed 7 bases, J shed 6 bases, and the junction held 3 bases outside the gene matches. CDR3 length equals 12 residues. The CDR3 region has the DNA TGCAGCGCCGACAGGGGGGATGAAAAACTGTTTTTT. Amino acids: CSADRGDEKLFF.